These T cell receptor beta chains were read from a single sample in a study of blood T cell repertoires in COVID-19. Repertoires were generated with immunoSEQ multiplex PCR, while TCRdb's copy carries only in-frame clones and drops some. In the table there are 150,000 to 200,000 clones, over 75% of which are singletons. Sequences were obtained from peripheral blood. The receptors originated from a man aged 45 to 65 who had recovered from COVID-19. Both conserved end residues are part of each CDR3.

v_call	j_call	cdr3_aa
TRBV18	TRBJ2-5	CASSRGQVGETQYF
TRBV28	TRBJ2-7	CASSSLAGGPYYEQYF
TRBV29-1	TRBJ2-7	CSAGDMNSYEQYF
TRBV19	TRBJ1-5	CASSMLPVGFWPQHF
TRBV7-3	TRBJ2-3	CASSFAGSQDTQYF
TRBV4-1	TRBJ1-4	CPPRRPGQGVEKLFF
TRBV19	TRBJ2-5	CASSGQLQETQYF
TRBV19	TRBJ1-1	CASSTSGGQGKAFF
TRBV7-2	TRBJ1-2	CASSLESGTHRGYTF
TRBV3-1/TRBV3-2	TRBJ1-2	CASSQDLLNYGYTF
TRBV5-1	TRBJ2-2	CASSLVLAGGSGELFF
TRBV6-6	TRBJ2-3	CASRKREDTDTQYF
TRBV7-3	TRBJ2-3	CASSPRGLAGASTDTQYF
TRBV24-1	TRBJ2-5	CATSDPTSGSILETQYF
TRBV29-1	TRBJ2-7	CSVEDSLGQGAYEQYF
TRBV6-5	TRBJ1-2	CASSYSHRSPYGYTF
TRBV5-1	TRBJ1-1	CASSKEKNTEAFF
TRBV24-1	TRBJ2-2	CATNGGTAGVTGELFF
TRBV9	TRBJ1-2	CASIGGGYGYTF
TRBV29-1	TRBJ2-5	CSVDIGTGIETQYF
TRBV28	TRBJ2-7	CASSPPTGPDEQYF
TRBV4-1	TRBJ2-5	CASSQASLAESETQYF
TRBV9	TRBJ2-1	CASSRGLAGGGVIRNEQFF
TRBV5-4	TRBJ1-6	CASSNGQGGFGGSPLHF
TRBV28	TRBJ2-3	CASSQSSDTQYF
TRBV28	TRBJ1-5	CASRSQGWSGQPQHF
TRBV5-1	TRBJ2-5	CASSLLSSGGQQTQYF
TRBV7-2	TRBJ1-2	CASSLDSGRQNYGYTF
TRBV2	TRBJ2-3	CASSELKGGAQYF
TRBV30	TRBJ2-7	CAWRGDRGSGERDSSEQYF
TRBV28	TRBJ1-5	CASSSPDRVKGQPQHF
TRBV12-3/TRBV12-4	TRBJ2-3	CASSSLDTQYF
TRBV6-1	TRBJ2-5	CASSEVGETQYF
TRBV5-6	TRBJ1-1	CASSPLTGGEKAFF
TRBV5-4	TRBJ2-1	CASSIPSGLRDNEQFF
TRBV3-1/TRBV3-2	TRBJ2-2	CASSLRLAGNTGELFF
TRBV6-6	TRBJ2-7	CASSASGGGDYEQYF
TRBV5-8	TRBJ1-5	CASSLESGYSNQPQHF
TRBV21-1	TRBJ1-2	CASSKVGVYTF
TRBV3-1/TRBV3-2	TRBJ2-1	CASSQDRTGGSYNEQFF
TRBV28	TRBJ2-7	CASSSWTSGDSYEQYF
TRBV20-1	TRBJ2-1	CSASRDWIYNEQFF
TRBV19	TRBJ2-5	CASSPGLEETQYF
TRBV28	TRBJ2-7	CASSLGASGAYEQYF
TRBV29-1	TRBJ2-3	CSVEGTGWGDTQYF
TRBV13	TRBJ2-7	CASSSRLSGYEQYF
TRBV4-3	TRBJ1-2	CASSQELGRGIYGYTF
TRBV3-1/TRBV3-2	TRBJ2-3	CASSQDRDRGLSDTQYF
TRBV3-1/TRBV3-2	TRBJ1-2	CASSQDLTGGGGYTF
TRBV7-8	TRBJ2-3	CASTPFGGDTQYF
TRBV25-1	TRBJ2-3	CASSESAGAGDTQYF
TRBV10-3	TRBJ2-2	CAISSGVYTGELFF
TRBV28	TRBJ1-3	CASSLSGTDPGNTIYF
TRBV5-1	TRBJ2-2	CASSLTGGELFF